This is a list of T cell receptor beta chains from one sample in a study of identical twins. TCRdb passed the 5' RACE reads through MiXCR, listing each CDR3 protein once. In the table there are a few hundred thousand distinct CDR3 sequences, under 9% of which are singletons. These data were likewise used in another study, on yellow fever vaccine responses in identical twins.

The sample was memory (CD45RO+) T cells sorted from blood. The receptors shown here come from a woman in her late teens or twenties in good health. The CDR3 runs from the conserved cysteine through the conserved F or W. Fields, in order: CDR3 protein, CDR3 DNA, J gene, D gene, clone size, V gene. The D gene is left open where the match is weak. Clone size is stated in some rows and not others, as once, few, many or a class when expanded.

CDR3: CASSKGQTNTGELFF
DNA: TGTGCCAGTAGTAAGGGACAGACGAACACCGGGGAGCTGTTTTTT
J: TRBJ2-2
D: TRBD1
size: -
V: TRBV19

CDR3: CASSPNRAGSPGTQYF
DNA: TGTGCCAGCTCACCAAATCGAGCAGGATCCCCGGGGACCCAGTACTTC
J: TRBJ2-5
D: -
size: few
V: TRBV18

CDR3: CASSRPGPYNSPLHF
DNA: TGTGCCAGCAGCCGCCCGGGACCCTATAATTCACCCCTCCACTTT
J: TRBJ1-6
D: -
size: -
V: TRBV7-9

CDR3: CASSSSGIKETQYF
DNA: TGTGCCAGCAGCTCCTCCGGGATCAAAGAGACCCAGTACTTC
J: TRBJ2-5
D: -
size: many
V: TRBV7-6

CDR3: CSASPSTNEKLFF
DNA: TGCAGTGCTAGTCCTTCAACTAATGAAAAACTGTTTTTT
J: TRBJ1-4
D: -
size: many
V: TRBV20-1

CDR3: CASSRQGWNQPQHF
DNA: TGTGCCAGCAGCCGACAGGGGTGGAATCAGCCCCAGCATTTT
J: TRBJ1-5
D: TRBD1
size: many
V: TRBV14

CDR3: CATSGIFLGDPHTGELFF
DNA: TGTGCCACCAGTGGGATCTTTCTGGGGGACCCCCACACCGGGGAGCTGTTTTTT
J: TRBJ2-2
D: -
size: -
V: TRBV24-1

CDR3: CASSPSGVGTDTQYF
DNA: TGTGCCAGCTCACCCTCAGGGGTGGGCACAGATACGCAGTATTTT
J: TRBJ2-3
D: -
size: -
V: TRBV18

CDR3: CASSLQTGVLTGELFF
DNA: TGTGCCAGCAGTTTGCAGACAGGGGTTCTCACCGGGGAGCTGTTTTTT
J: TRBJ2-2
D: TRBD1
size: few
V: TRBV27

CDR3: CASSERGTYGYTF
DNA: TGTGCCAGCAGTGAAAGGGGGACCTATGGCTACACCTTC
J: TRBJ1-2
D: -
size: few
V: TRBV2

CDR3: CASSASGTNTGELFF
DNA: TGCGCCAGCAGCGCCAGCGGAACGAACACCGGGGAGCTGTTTTTT
J: TRBJ2-2
D: -
size: many
V: TRBV5-1

CDR3: CASTLGQGPRETQYF
DNA: TGTGCCAGCACCTTGGGCCAGGGCCCGCGAGAGACCCAGTACTTC
J: TRBJ2-5
D: -
size: -
V: TRBV25-1

CDR3: CASSPSGERTDTQYF
DNA: TGTGCCAGCAGCCCTAGCGGGGAGCGCACAGATACGCAGTATTTT
J: TRBJ2-3
D: TRBD2
size: few
V: TRBV11-2

CDR3: CASSPAGLGETQYF
DNA: TGTGCCAGCTCCCCGGCAGGGCTAGGAGAGACCCAGTACTTC
J: TRBJ2-5
D: -
size: -
V: TRBV18

CDR3: CSADGGVGEKLFF
DNA: TGCAGTGCTGACGGGGGGGTGGGCGAAAAACTGTTTTTT
J: TRBJ1-4
D: -
size: many
V: TRBV20-1

CDR3: CASSKARLGETQYF
DNA: TGTGCCAGCAGCAAAGCACGTCTCGGAGAGACCCAGTACTTC
J: TRBJ2-5
D: -
size: few
V: TRBV21-1

CDR3: CASRQNRGTDTQYF
DNA: TGTGCCAGCAGACAAAATAGGGGTACAGATACGCAGTATTTT
J: TRBJ2-3
D: -
size: few
V: TRBV7-7

CDR3: CASSPRQGVHEQFF
DNA: TGTGCCAGCAGTCCCAGACAGGGGGTTCATGAGCAGTTCTTC
J: TRBJ2-1
D: TRBD1
size: few
V: TRBV27

CDR3: CASSLGGDNTQYF
DNA: TGTGCCAGCAGTTTAGGGGGGGATAATACGCAGTATTTT
J: TRBJ2-3
D: -
size: many
V: TRBV12-3/TRBV12-4

CDR3: CASTPKGGQETQYF
DNA: TGTGCCAGCACCCCCAAGGGGGGGCAAGAGACCCAGTACTTC
J: TRBJ2-5
D: -
size: many
V: TRBV7-9

CDR3: CASIKGQGAEAFF
DNA: TGTGCCAGCATCAAGGGACAGGGAGCTGAAGCTTTCTTT
J: TRBJ1-1
D: TRBD1
size: few
V: TRBV6-7

CDR3: CSAVSRAGGTDTQYF
DNA: TGCAGTGCTGTCTCCAGAGCGGGGGGCACAGATACGCAGTATTTT
J: TRBJ2-3
D: TRBD2
size: -
V: TRBV20-1

CDR3: CASYPPGGYGYTF
DNA: TGTGCCAGCTATCCCCCAGGAGGCTATGGCTACACCTTC
J: TRBJ1-2
D: -
size: many
V: TRBV28

CDR3: CASSYRVVGYQPQHF
DNA: TGTGCCAGCAGTTACCGAGTTGTTGGGTATCAGCCCCAGCATTTT
J: TRBJ1-5
D: -
size: -
V: TRBV6-2/TRBV6-3

CDR3: CASSGTTEQFF
DNA: TGTGCCAGCAGTGGGACTACCGAGCAGTTCTTC
J: TRBJ2-1
D: -
size: few
V: TRBV2

CDR3: CASSQDWPGGYTDTQYF
DNA: TGTGCCAGCAGTCAAGACTGGCCGGGGGGGTACACAGATACGCAGTATTTT
J: TRBJ2-3
D: TRBD2
size: -
V: TRBV5-5

CDR3: CASSPIAGGLAGELFF
DNA: TGTGCCAGCAGTCCCATAGCGGGAGGGTTAGCCGGGGAGCTGTTTTTT
J: TRBJ2-2
D: TRBD2
size: few
V: TRBV12-3/TRBV12-4

CDR3: CASSLGGGETQYF
DNA: TGTGCCAGCAGTTTAGGAGGGGGGGAGACCCAGTACTTC
J: TRBJ2-5
D: -
size: many
V: TRBV5-1

CDR3: CATSEPRDRQNTGELFF
DNA: TGTGCCACCAGTGAACCTCGGGACAGACAGAACACCGGGGAGCTGTTTTTT
J: TRBJ2-2
D: TRBD1
size: -
V: TRBV24-1

CDR3: CASSYRTGSTDTQYF
DNA: TGTGCCAGCAGTTACCGGACAGGCTCCACAGATACGCAGTATTTT
J: TRBJ2-3
D: TRBD1
size: -
V: TRBV6-5

CDR3: CASSIQGIEQFF
DNA: TGTGCCAGTAGTATCCAGGGGATTGAGCAGTTCTTC
J: TRBJ2-1
D: -
size: -
V: TRBV19

CDR3: CASSSGPTYGYTF
DNA: TGTGCCAGCAGTTCGGGCCCCACCTATGGCTACACCTTC
J: TRBJ1-2
D: -
size: many
V: TRBV12-3/TRBV12-4

CDR3: CASSTPDRNYGYTF
DNA: TGTGCCAGCAGTACCCCGGACAGAAACTATGGCTACACCTTC
J: TRBJ1-2
D: -
size: many
V: TRBV6-2/TRBV6-3

CDR3: CAICKGLAGPEGSYNEQFF
DNA: TGTGCCATCTGTAAGGGACTAGCGGGACCAGAGGGCTCCTACAATGAGCAGTTCTTC
J: TRBJ2-1
D: TRBD2
size: few
V: TRBV3-1

CDR3: CASSDYNTGELFF
DNA: TGCGCCAGCAGCGATTATAACACCGGGGAGCTGTTTTTT
J: TRBJ2-2
D: -
size: -
V: TRBV10-1

CDR3: CATSDWLGNNEQFF
DNA: TGTGCCACCAGTGATTGGTTGGGCAACAATGAGCAGTTCTTC
J: TRBJ2-1
D: -
size: few
V: TRBV24-1

CDR3: CASSYSSRVETQYF
DNA: TGTGCCAGCAGTTACTCGTCCAGGGTAGAGACCCAGTACTTC
J: TRBJ2-5
D: -
size: -
V: TRBV6-5

CDR3: CASSLWGGAGGDSEQFF
DNA: TGTGCCAGCAGCTTATGGGGAGGAGCGGGAGGGGATAGTGAGCAGTTCTTC
J: TRBJ2-1
D: TRBD2
size: few
V: TRBV7-9

CDR3: CATSDPGARFANTGELFF
DNA: TGTGCCACCAGTGATCCCGGGGCGAGGTTCGCGAACACCGGGGAGCTGTTTTTT
J: TRBJ2-2
D: -
size: many
V: TRBV24-1